This entry features one T cell receptor beta chain sequence. These data originate in a study of blood T cell repertoires in COVID-19. On the study more broadly: T cells, B-cell-depleted T cells, or PBMCs provided the cDNA or gDNA that served as material.

The CDR3 contains 15 residues. V dropped 0 bases and J dropped 7 bases, with 14 bases sitting between them. Germline loops: CDR1 SNHLY, CDR2 FYNNEI. In the authors' workflow: The assay estimated nucleated cells by amplifying reference gene primers. This table comes from immunoSEQ multiplex PCR, and its TCRdb copy is limited to in-frame clones, with some not included. V and J calls and clone size follow that table, whereas D and trimming were derived from the DNA. Seen here are around 240,000 clones, about 89% observed once, and the top ten hold about 1.2%. The study recruited people aged about 18 to 95 years across about two dozen US areas.

The source material was PBMCs or T cells enriched from blood (not recorded which). This clonotype originated in a human donor in a cohort exposed to, infected with or recovered from COVID-19 (not recorded which). The donor label of this sample is uncertain. V is TRBV2 and J is TRBJ2-3; D may be TRBD2 (5 bases). CDR3 sequence: CASSEAGSYRHTQYF. The CDR3 DNA is TGTGCCAGCAGTGAAGCGGGGAGTTACCGGCATACGCAGTATTTT.